This TCR beta chain was sequenced during a study of blood T cell repertoires in COVID-19. This clone was detected once. Trimming took 4 bases from V and 0 from J, leaving 16 bases between them. CDR1 LNHDA and CDR2 SQIVND come from the germline V gene (reference sequence). This CDR3 has 17 amino acids. Repertoires were generated with immunoSEQ multiplex PCR, while TCRdb's copy carries only in-frame clones and drops some. The sample consists of over 200,000 clones, about 86% of them appearing once. The rearrangement joins TRBV19 to TRBJ1-3; D perhaps matches TRBD1 (6 bases). The sample comprised PBMCs or T cells enriched from blood (not recorded which). This clonotype originated in a woman in her fifties or sixties in a cohort exposed to, infected with or recovered from COVID-19 (not recorded which). The CDR3, as DNA: TGTGCCAGTAGTACCCCGAGGACAGTCGTCTCTGGAAACACCATATATTTT. Amino acids: CASSTPRTVVSGNTIYF.